What follows describes a single T cell receptor beta chain. Its antigen is not identified. TCRdb reprocessed the 5' RACE reads and reports one entry per CDR3 protein, with no DNA. The sample includes over 150,000 distinct CDR3 sequences. The source of the sample is a study of T cells expressing NK-cell markers. Study information: In sorted CD3+CD56+NKG2C+, CD3+CD56+NKG2C- and CD3+CD56-NKG2C+ T cells, TCR beta repertoires were obtained. Within the sequenced cohort of eight donors, seven exhibited HCMV seropositivity and one was seronegative.

Study-level points and caveats: The HCMV specificity of the expanded NKG2C+ T cell clones stayed unresolved. Dominant NKG2C+ clonotypes made up roughly 1.0-7.0% of CD8+ T cells in six donors.

Germline CDR1 MNHEY, CDR2 SMNVEV (reference sequence). The CDR3 loop spans 17 amino acids. This receptor was identified in a woman aged 45-59 years in good health. The chain couples TRBV27 to TRBJ2-5; TCRdb returns TRBD1, unconfirmable since there is no DNA. Sequencing input: blood T cells: a sorted CD56 or NKG2C T cell subset, CD4+ or CD8+ T cells, or bulk PBMC T cells (not recorded which). The CDR3 here is CASSLAFGTGMRETQYF.